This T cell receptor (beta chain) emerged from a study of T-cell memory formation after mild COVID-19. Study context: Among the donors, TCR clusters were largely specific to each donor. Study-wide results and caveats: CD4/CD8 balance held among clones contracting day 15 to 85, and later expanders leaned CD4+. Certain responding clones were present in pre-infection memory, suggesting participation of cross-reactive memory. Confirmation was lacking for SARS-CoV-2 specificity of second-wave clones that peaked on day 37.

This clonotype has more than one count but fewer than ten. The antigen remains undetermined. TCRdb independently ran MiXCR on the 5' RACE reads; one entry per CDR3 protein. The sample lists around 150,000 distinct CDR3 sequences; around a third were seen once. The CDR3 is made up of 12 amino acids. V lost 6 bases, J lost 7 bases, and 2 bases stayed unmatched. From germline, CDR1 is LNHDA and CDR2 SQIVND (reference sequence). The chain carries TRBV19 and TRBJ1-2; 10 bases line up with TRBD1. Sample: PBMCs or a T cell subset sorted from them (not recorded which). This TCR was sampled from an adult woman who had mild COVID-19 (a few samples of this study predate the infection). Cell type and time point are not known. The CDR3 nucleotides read TGTGCCAGTAGGACAGGGGGCGGTGGCTACACCTTC. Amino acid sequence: CASRTGGGGYTF. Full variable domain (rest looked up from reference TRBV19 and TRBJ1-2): DGGITQSPKYLFRKEGQNVTLSCEQNLNHDAMYWYRQDPGQGLRLIYYSQIVNDFQKGDIAEGYSVSREKKESFPLTVTSAQKNPTAFYLCASRTGGGGYTFGSGTRLTVV.